The 30 T cell receptor beta chains below come from one sample, sequenced in a study of technical replicates of blood from a few donors. TCRdb keeps only in-frame clones here, not all; method: immunoSEQ multiplex PCR. This table holds under 90,000 clones, around 93% found once. Sequenced input: T cells isolated from PBMCs. The receptors were gathered from a human donor in good health.

This rearrangement joins TRBV11-2 to TRBJ1-1; D is ambiguous. The CDR3 totals 15 residues. The germline gives CDR1 SGHAT, CDR2 FQNNGV. V was clipped by 6 bases and J by 11 bases, with 25 bases between them. CDR3 residues: CASSPLSWATLDAFF. Here the CDR3 DNA reads TGTGCCAGCAGTCCCTTATCGTGGGCCACCCTCGACGCTTTCTTT.

The CDR3: CASNRQGGNQPQHF. The DNA for the CDR3 is TGTGCCAGCAATCGACAGGGCGGCAATCAGCCCCAGCATTTT. V usage is TRBV6-1 and J usage is TRBJ1-5, with 7 nucleotides matching TRBD1. CDR3 length: 14 amino acids. The trim removed 7 bases at V and 2 bases at J, leaving 5 bases unmatched. Germline V gene sequence: CDR1 MNHNS, CDR2 SASEGT.

This chain connects TRBV7-9 to TRBJ1-2; 8 bases are a match to TRBD1. The CDR3 runs 14 residues. The germline V gene encodes CDR1 SEHNR and CDR2 FQNEAQ (reference sequence). Germline trimming cut 4 bases from V and 4 bases from J; bases unmatched to any gene: 5. CDR3 nucleotide sequence: TGTGCCAGCAGCTCCACAGGGGGAAGCTATGGCTACACCTTC. Its translation is CASSSTGGSYGYTF. The full variable domain, completed using reference TRBV7-9 and TRBJ1-2, is DTGVSQNPRHKITKRGQNVTFRCDPISEHNRLYWYRQTLGQGPEFLTYFQNEAQLEKSRLLSDRFSAERPKGSFSTLEIQRTEQGDSAMYLCASSSTGGSYGYTFGSGTRLTVV.

The chain employs TRBV7-2 and TRBJ1-5, with D possibly TRBD1 on 6 matching bases. Per germline, CDR1 SGHTA and CDR2 FQGNSA. This CDR3 region has 15 residues. V shed 2 bases and J shed 0 bases, with 8 bases lying between them. The CDR3 sequence: CASSLTGTSNQPQHF. The DNA for the CDR3 is TGTGCCAGCAGCTTAACAGGGACTAGCAATCAGCCCCAGCATTTT.

This clone was detected only once. V gene TRBV5-6 combines with J gene TRBJ2-3; D gene ambiguous. The length of the CDR3 is 14 residues. V was pared by 4 bases and J by 1 base, with 10 bases between. The V gene's germline CDR1 is SGHDT and CDR2 YYEEEE. CDR3 DNA: TGTGCCAGCAGCCTACGTCGGGGCACAGATACGCAGTATTTT. Amino acid sequence: CASSLRRGTDTQYF.

This rearrangement joins TRBV5-8 to TRBJ1-3; D is possibly TRBD1 (5 bases). Germline V gives CDR1 SGHTS, CDR2 YDEGEE. Trimming stripped 6 bases from V and 3 bases from J, with 16 bases between. The CDR3 has 15 residues. Here the CDR3 reads CASKRTPFSGNTIYF. In DNA form, the CDR3 reads TGTGCCAGCAAAAGGACACCCTTCAGTGGAAACACCATATATTTT. The full variable domain, in which reference TRBV5-8 and TRBJ1-3 provide the parts outside the CDR3, is EAGVTQSPTHLIKTRGQQATLRCSPISGHTSVYWYQQALGLGLQFLLWYDEGEERNRGNFPPRFSGRQFPNYSSELNVNALELEDSALYLCASKRTPFSGNTIYFGEGSWLTVV.

V usage is TRBV6-1 and J usage is TRBJ2-1, with TRBD2 matching 10 bases. V gave up 3 bases and J gave up 6 bases; unmatched junction bases: 5. Germline-derived CDR1 and CDR2 are MNHNS and SASEGT. This CDR3 contains 15 residues. Here the CDR3 DNA reads TGTGCCAGCAGTGAGGAGAGGACTAGCGGCAATGAGCAGTTCTTC. Its protein is CASSEERTSGNEQFF.

The V gene is TRBV28, the J gene TRBJ1-2; unclear D gene. CDR1 and CDR2 (germline): MDHEN, SYDVKM. Trimming removed 7 bases at V and 8 bases at J, with 20 bases between. The CDR3 has 14 amino acids. The CDR3 DNA is TGTGCCAGCAAAAAGCCGGGAGTCCCCAGGGGCTACACCTTC. It encodes CASKKPGVPRGYTF.

This sequence joins TRBV6-1 and TRBJ1-2; D is undetermined. The CDR3 totals 12 residues. V was pared by 11 bases and J by 5 bases, with 15 bases between. Germline lookup yields CDR1 MNHNS and CDR2 SASEGT. The CDR3 DNA sequence: TGTGCCGGGAGCATGCAAGGGTATGGCTACACCTTC. Amino acid sequence: CAGSMQGYGYTF.

The chain employs TRBV6-1 and TRBJ1-5; perhaps TRBD1 as D (5 bases). This CDR3 spans 18 amino acids. The V and J ends lost 3 bases and 1 base respectively, with 19 bases between them. Germline CDR1 and CDR2: MNHNS and SASEGT. This CDR3 reads CASSDRAGGSGSNQPQHF. The CDR3 region has the DNA TGTGCCAGCAGTGATAGAGCCGGGGGTTCTGGGAGCAATCAGCCCCAGCATTTT.

CDR3 region: CASSIGEQGAEKLFF. The CDR3 DNA is TGTGCCAGTAGTATTGGAGAGCAGGGGGCTGAAAAACTGTTTTTT. The chain is built from TRBV19 and TRBJ1-4; TRBD1 aligns across 8 bases. CDR1 LNHDA and CDR2 SQIVND come from the germline V gene (reference sequence). Unmatched junction bases numbered 7, after V lost 3 bases and J lost 7 bases. The CDR3 covers 15 residues.

The genes are TRBV6-1 and TRBJ2-4, with TRBD2 matching over 14 bases. The V gene's germline CDR1 is MNHNS and CDR2 SASEGT. This CDR3 is 17 amino acids long. Trimming at V came to 0 bases and at J to 7 bases, leaving 5 bases not matched to a gene. The CDR3: CASSEAGLAGVRNIQYF. CDR3 bases: TGTGCCAGCAGTGAAGCGGGACTAGCGGGGGTACGTAACATTCAGTACTTC.

The rearrangement links TRBV15 to TRBJ1-2; tentative D call: TRBD1 (5 bases). This CDR3 is 16 amino acids long. From germline, CDR1 is LNHNV and CDR2 YYDKDF (reference sequence). V shed 3 bases and J shed 4 bases, with 18 bases lying between them. The CDR3 spells CATSRGGGGSPYGYTF. Here the CDR3 DNA reads TGTGCCACCAGCAGGGGCGGGGGGGGTTCTCCCTATGGCTACACCTTC.

The chain links TRBV28 to TRBJ1-5, with 9 positions matching TRBD1. Trimming removed 2 bases from V and 0 bases from J; junction bases left unmatched: 8. The CDR3 has 18 residues. CDR1 and CDR2 (germline): MDHEN, SYDVKM. In DNA form, the CDR3 reads TGTGCCAGCAGTTTACAGGACAGGGGCGTTTATAGCAATCAGCCCCAGCATTTT. It translates to CASSLQDRGVYSNQPQHF.

V is TRBV2 and J is TRBJ2-2; a weak D match, TRBD1 (5 bases). Germline CDR1 and CDR2: SNHLY and FYNNEI. V shed 7 bases and J shed 3 bases, with 9 bases lying between them. There are 13 residues in the CDR3. The CDR3 DNA is TGTGCCAGCAAGTACAGGTACACCGGGGAGCTGTTTTTT. Translated: CASKYRYTGELFF.

This clone has more than one count but fewer than ten. J is TRBJ1-5 and V is TRBV12-5, with D unclear. V dropped 0 bases and J dropped 4 bases, with 13 bases sitting between them. The germline V gene encodes CDR1 LGHNT and CDR2 FRNRAP. The CDR3 is made up of 16 amino acids. CDR3 sequence reads: CASGLVVSRNNQPQHF. CDR3 nucleotide sequence: TGTGCTAGTGGTTTGGTAGTGTCCAGAAATAATCAGCCCCAGCATTTT.

V and J are TRBV5-1 and TRBJ2-1; 8 nucleotides agree with TRBD2. The V gene end was trimmed by 4 bases and the J gene end by 6 bases; junction bases not matched to a gene: 9. CDR3 length equals 15 residues. Germline V gene sequence: CDR1 SGHRS, CDR2 YFSETQ. The CDR3 spells CASSPPGGPSNEQFF. CDR3 nucleotide sequence: TGCGCCAGCAGCCCCCCGGGAGGGCCTAGCAATGAGCAGTTCTTC.

The genes are TRBV11-3 and TRBJ1-1; a possible D gene is TRBD1 (5 bases). The CDR3 has 15 amino acids. Trimming removed 1 base from V and 4 bases from J, with 13 bases in between. Germline-derived CDR1 and CDR2 are SGHNT and YENEEA. CDR3 DNA sequence: TGTGCCAGCAGCTTAGGGGGGGGACGAGGCACTGAAGCTTTCTTT. This gives the protein CASSLGGGRGTEAFF.

The rearrangement uses TRBV5-1 and TRBJ2-7; a possible D gene is TRBD1 (6 bases). Per germline, CDR1 SGHRS and CDR2 YFSETQ. V lost 2 bases and J 1 base, leaving 13 bases between the germline ends. This CDR3 region has 15 residues. The CDR3 coding sequence is TGCGCCAGCAGCTTACCAGGGGAGACATCCTACGAGCAGTACTTC. Its translation is CASSLPGETSYEQYF.

The chain has TRBV2 and TRBJ1-2; 9 nucleotides align to TRBD1. The CDR3 is made up of 17 amino acids. Germline CDR1 and CDR2: SNHLY and FYNNEI. Unmatched junction bases numbered 16, after V lost 3 bases and J lost 8 bases. The CDR3 coding sequence is TGTGCCAGCAGTGATGCCCGGGACAGGGTCATCCTTGGCGGCTACACCTTC. Residues: CASSDARDRVILGGYTF.

The J gene is TRBJ2-5, the V gene TRBV5-1; the match to TRBD1 covers 7 bases. The CDR3 is 15 amino acids. The V segment lost 2 bases and the J segment 3 bases; nucleotides outside the gene matches: 7. Germline V CDR1 and CDR2: SGHRS, YFSETQ. CDR3 coding DNA: TGCGCCAGCAGCTTAGCCCCGGGGACAGAAGAGACCCAGTACTTC. Its protein product is CASSLAPGTEETQYF.

The chain uses TRBV5-4 and TRBJ2-1; a possible D gene is TRBD1 (5 bases). From germline, CDR1 is SGHNT and CDR2 YYREEE (reference sequence). With 5 bases removed from V and 2 bases from J, the gap between germline ends came to 8 bases. The CDR3 consists of 13 residues. CDR3 coding DNA: TGTGCCAGCAGGCCAGGGACCTACAATGAGCAGTTCTTC. Encoded protein: CASRPGTYNEQFF.

The chain combines TRBV28 with TRBJ2-1; 8 positions match TRBD2. This CDR3 has 20 amino acids. J lost 0 bases, V lost 1 base, and 14 bases had no gene match. Germline assignment: CDR1 MDHEN and CDR2 SYDVKM. The CDR3 DNA reads TGTGCCAGCAGTTTATTATGGGGCTCGGGGGGGCGTAACTCCTACAATGAGCAGTTCTTC. It specifies CASSLLWGSGGRNSYNEQFF.

The chain links TRBV2 to TRBJ1-5; maybe TRBD1 (6 bases). V lost 7 bases, J lost 7 bases, and 20 bases lay in between. The CDR3 is 15 amino acids. CDR1 SNHLY and CDR2 FYNNEI come from the germline V gene. The CDR3 region is CASMALRGEGQPQHF. As DNA, the CDR3 is TGTGCCAGCATGGCCCTCAGGGGTGAGGGGCAGCCCCAGCATTTT.

V gene TRBV30 combines with J gene TRBJ1-1; 9 bases align to TRBD1. The germline gives CDR1 GTSNPN, CDR2 SVGIG (reference sequence). This CDR3 spans 14 amino acids. V gave up 5 bases and J gave up 4 bases; unmatched junction bases: 8. The CDR3 loop is CAWAQQGAVTEAFF. The CDR3 bases are TGTGCCTGGGCCCAACAGGGGGCTGTCACTGAAGCTTTCTTT.

V and J are TRBV5-8 and TRBJ2-3; TRBD2 matches at 11 bases. Germline values: CDR1 SGHTS, CDR2 YDEGEE. With 2 bases clipped from V and 1 base from J, the junction kept 6 bases outside the gene matches. The CDR3 is 17 residues long. The CDR3 DNA reads as TGTGCCAGCAGCTTAGGGCTAGCGGGAGGTGGCACAGATACGCAGTATTTT. Amino acid sequence: CASSLGLAGGGTDTQYF.

J is TRBJ2-5 and V is TRBV6-6; D ambiguous. Germline CDR1 reads MNHNY; CDR2 reads SVGAGI (reference sequence). Trimming left V 5 bases short and J 5 bases short, with 15 bases between. This CDR3 has 14 amino acids. The CDR3 is CASSPRQAQETQYF. CDR3 in DNA: TGTGCCAGCAGTCCTCGGCAGGCCCAGGAGACCCAGTACTTC.

The V gene is TRBV29-1, the J gene TRBJ2-3; TRBD1 agrees at 8 bases. CDR1 is SQVTM and CDR2 is ANQGSEA in the germline V gene. With V trimmed by 7 bases and J by 4 bases, 10 bases remained unmatched. This CDR3 is 14 amino acids long. The CDR3 DNA reads as TGCAGCGCAACATCATCAGGGGGCCCAGATACGCAGTATTTT. It codes for CSATSSGGPDTQYF.

V and J are TRBV5-1 and TRBJ2-1; TRBD1 matches 8 bases. Germline lookup yields CDR1 SGHRS and CDR2 YFSETQ. CDR3 length: 15 amino acids. V was clipped by 2 bases and J by 7 bases; unmatched bases: 8. The CDR3 DNA is TGCGCCAGCAGCTTCGGGACAGGCTCGACGAATGAGCAGTTCTTC. Translated, it gives CASSFGTGSTNEQFF.

The rearrangement uses TRBV6-5 and TRBJ2-7, with TRBD1 identical over 7 bases. The CDR3 is 15 amino acids. Germline CDR1 reads MNHEY; CDR2 reads SVGAGI. J lost 3 bases, V lost 0 bases, and 5 bases had no gene match. The CDR3 DNA reads TGTGCCAGCAGTTACTCGAAGGCAGGGGGCTACGAGCAGTACTTC. Protein: CASSYSKAGGYEQYF.